These 2 T cell receptor beta chains originate from one sample sequenced in a study of technical replicates of blood from a handful of donors. Generated by immunoSEQ multiplex PCR, the TCRdb table keeps only in-frame clones and is missing some. The sample yields over 70,000 clones, about 96% seen once. The specimen sequenced was T cells isolated from PBMCs. The receptors were sampled from a human donor in good health.

The V gene is TRBV11-2, the J gene TRBJ2-7; D gene uncertain. Per germline, CDR1 SGHAT and CDR2 FQNNGV. Trimming took 3 bases from V and 2 from J, leaving 8 bases between them. The CDR3 consists of 13 residues. CDR3 DNA sequence: TGTGCCAGCAGCTTCACAGATCCCTACGAGCAGTACTTC. This translates into CASSFTDPYEQYF.

The chain has TRBV4-1 and TRBJ1-1, with unresolved D. V was cut by 0 bases and J by 1 base, with 6 bases left in between. The CDR3 loop spans 14 amino acids. Germline V lookup: CDR1 MGHRA, CDR2 YSYEKL. This CDR3 reads CASSQEARNTEAFF. For the CDR3, the DNA is TGCGCCAGCAGCCAAGAAGCACGGAACACTGAAGCTTTCTTT.